Below, 23 T cell receptor beta chains from the same sample are listed, as sequenced in a study of regulatory T cells in long-lasting Graves disease. Building the TCR beta libraries relied on iRepertoire HTBI primers, and CDR3 regions underwent Arm-PCR. TCRdb reprocessed the multiplex PCR reads via MiXCR and lists one record per CDR3 protein. This table holds about half a million distinct CDR3 sequences, under 25% found once. Time point denoted: persistent/refractory GD, antithyroid drugs over 5 years with positive TRAb. The TCR library was prepared using RNA isolated from PBMCs. This specimen consisted of peripheral blood mononuclear cells (PBMCs), obtained when the disease was refractory, from a patient treated with antithyroid drugs. These receptors all come from a female donor with Graves disease.

This clonotype has at least ten counts. The genes are TRBV7-2 and TRBJ2-4, with D perhaps TRBD1 or TRBD2 (6 bases each). Trimming shortened V by 4 bases and J by 5 bases, and 9 bases separated the two germline ends. The CDR3 spans 13 residues. Germline CDR1 reads SGHTA; CDR2 reads FQGNSA. This CDR3 reads CASSSGAQNIQYF. CDR3 nucleotides: TGTGCCAGCAGCTCGGGGGCCCAAAACATTCAGTACTTC.

This clonotype was detected ten times or more. The CDR3 is CASGLTRSNQPQHF. In DNA, the CDR3 is TGTGCCAGCGGCTTGACGCGGAGCAATCAGCCCCAGCATTTT. The chain employs TRBV28 and TRBJ1-5; D gene uncertain. CDR1 and CDR2 (germline): MDHEN, SYDVKM. The CDR3 spans 14 residues. The germline V and J ends were trimmed by 8 bases and 1 base, with 12 bases remaining between them.

The rearrangement links TRBV27 to TRBJ2-5; no clear D gene. The J call may be in error: the DNA end matches TRBJ2-1 better. This CDR3 contains 13 residues. The V gene's germline CDR1 is MNHEY and CDR2 SMNVEV (reference sequence). The CDR3 reads CASSYLSYNEQFF. The CDR3 DNA reads TGTGCCAGCAGTTACCTCTCCTACAATGAGCAGTTCTTC.

The chain recombines TRBV28 with TRBJ2-1; D might be TRBD1 (6 bases). The CDR3 sequence is 14 residues long. Looked up from germline, CDR1 is MDHEN and CDR2 is SYDVKM. V lost 4 bases to trimming and J lost 12 bases, with 19 bases between them. CDR3 sequence: CASSSRTDRRGQFF. For the CDR3, the DNA is TGTGCCAGCAGTTCTCGGACAGACAGAAGAGGGCAGTTCTTC.

This clonotype was recorded a few times. V gene TRBV6-1 combines with J gene TRBJ2-7; TRBD1 matches at 7 bases. Trimming at V came to 6 bases and at J to 7 bases, leaving 12 bases not matched to a gene. This CDR3 contains 14 residues. Germline CDR1 is MNHNS and CDR2 is SASEGT. Here the CDR3 DNA reads TGTGCCAGCAGGCCGACAGGGAAGAGAGGGGAGCAGTACTTC. It specifies CASRPTGKRGEQYF.

This clonotype was detected only a few times. This rearrangement joins TRBV14 to TRBJ2-2; 13 bases agree with TRBD2. Unmatched junction bases numbered 21, after V lost 5 bases and J lost 6 bases. The CDR3 runs 21 residues. Germline V gene lookup returns CDR1 SGHDN and CDR2 FVKESK. The CDR3: CASSLRPGQLTSGRAAGELFF. The CDR3 nucleotides read TGTGCCAGCAGCTTACGTCCGGGACAGCTCACTAGCGGGAGGGCCGCCGGGGAGCTGTTTTTT.

This clonotype was counted a single time. The chain is built from TRBV27 and TRBJ2-5; D perhaps matches TRBD2 (5 bases). V dropped 5 bases and J dropped 2 bases, with 12 bases sitting between them. Per the germline V gene, CDR1 is MNHEY and CDR2 is SMNVEV (reference sequence). There are 14 residues in the CDR3. The CDR3 sequence: CASSPLGEQETQYF. The CDR3 DNA reads as TGTGCCAGCAGTCCCCTTGGGGAGCAAGAGACCCAGTACTTC.

The chain couples TRBV3-1 to TRBJ2-4; D possibly uses TRBD1 or TRBD2 (5 bases each). This CDR3 region has 14 residues. The germline V and J ends were trimmed by 2 bases and 8 bases, with 13 bases remaining between them. Germline values: CDR1 LGHDT, CDR2 YNNKEL (reference sequence). The CDR3 sequence: CASSQCPVGDIQYF. The CDR3 nucleotides are TGTGCCAGCAGCCAATGTCCGGTGGGGGACATTCAGTACTTC.

The chain combines TRBV7-2 with TRBJ1-5, with unresolved D. The germline V and J ends were trimmed by 1 base and 3 bases, with 10 bases remaining between them. Germline CDR1 is SGHTA and CDR2 is FQGNSA. CDR3 length: 15 residues. CDR3 nucleotides: TGTGCCAGCAGCTTAGTTGCAGCTTACAATCAGCCCCAGCATTTT. Translation gives CASSLVAAYNQPQHF. The whole variable domain, filled in from reference TRBV7-2 and TRBJ1-5, reads GAGVSQSPSNKVTEKGKDVELRCDPISGHTALYWYRQSLGQGLEFLIYFQGNSAPDKSGLPSDRFSAERTGGSVSTLTIQRTQQEDSAVYLCASSLVAAYNQPQHFGDGTRLSIL.

The J gene is TRBJ2-7, the V gene TRBV20-1; TRBD2 matches at 7 bases. Germline-derived CDR1 and CDR2 are DFQATT and SNEGSKA (reference sequence). The CDR3 loop spans 13 amino acids. Losses at the gene ends were 3 bases for V and 3 bases for J; bases not matched to a gene: 5. CDR3 nucleotide sequence: TGCAGTGCTAGTGGGCCGGGGGGCTACGAGCAGTACTTC. This codes for CSASGPGGYEQYF.

This clonotype was detected many times. The chain combines TRBV10-3 with TRBJ1-1, with 7 nucleotides matching TRBD1. V lost 6 bases to trimming and J lost 3 bases; unmatched junction nucleotides: 7. Germline lookup yields CDR1 ENHRY and CDR2 SYGVKD. This CDR3 is 14 amino acids long. Here the CDR3 DNA reads TGTGCCATCAGACCCCAGGGGGGGGACACTGAAGCTTTCTTT. It yields the protein CAIRPQGGDTEAFF.

With regard to this clonotype: A much more abundant neighbour one base away suggests this may be a read error. V and J are TRBV28 and TRBJ1-2; D unclear. The ends were cut back, 4 bases at V and 2 bases at J, with 11 bases in the middle. Germline CDR1 and CDR2: MDHEN and SYDVKM. The CDR3 length is 14 residues. The CDR3 reads CASSSADANYGYTF. The CDR3 nucleotides read TGTGCCAGCAGTTCGGCGGACGCCAACTATGGCTACACCTTC.

The gene calls are TRBV19 and TRBJ1-5; maybe TRBD1 (5 bases). Germline V gene data show CDR1 as LNHDA and CDR2 as SQIVND (reference sequence). The V end lost 7 bases, the J end lost 0 bases, and 16 bases lay between the germline ends. The length of the CDR3 is 16 residues. CDR3 protein: CASKEGLEHSNQPQHF. CDR3 nucleotide sequence: TGTGCCAGTAAAGAGGGGCTGGAGCATAGCAATCAGCCCCAGCATTTT.

This clonotype was counted many times. The rearrangement uses TRBV24-1 and TRBJ1-1, with D unresolved. Per the germline V gene, CDR1 is KGHDR and CDR2 is SFDVKD. This CDR3 has 13 amino acids. Trimming removed 3 bases from V and 4 bases from J, with 8 bases in between. The CDR3 DNA follows: TGTGCCACCAGTGATGACCGAGGCACTGAAGCTTTCTTT. This gives the protein CATSDDRGTEAFF.

This clonotype showed up just a few times. The rearrangement links TRBV27 to TRBJ2-7; TRBD1 agrees at 9 bases. Trimming cost V 4 bases and J 7 bases; bases outside gene matches: 11. Germline CDR1 MNHEY, CDR2 SMNVEV (reference sequence). The CDR3 contains 15 residues. CDR3 residues: CASSSPSTGGREQYF. The DNA for the CDR3 is TGTGCCAGCAGTTCCCCATCGACAGGGGGTCGGGAGCAGTACTTC.

This clonotype was counted many times. V usage is TRBV7-2 and J usage is TRBJ1-2, with TRBD1 as a possible D gene (5 bases). There are 14 residues in the CDR3. V was pared by 2 bases and J by 8 bases, with 15 bases between. In germline, CDR1 is SGHTA, CDR2 FQGNSA. The CDR3: CASSLPAGRSGYTF. The CDR3 nucleotides read TGTGCCAGCAGCTTACCCGCGGGACGATCAGGCTACACCTTC.

This clonotype was detected a few times. CDR3: CASSAELRGGTGELFF. The DNA of the CDR3 is TGTGCCAGCAGTGCCGAGTTACGGGGGGGCACCGGGGAGCTGTTTTTT. The chain couples TRBV28 to TRBJ2-2; the match to TRBD2 covers 8 bases. V lost 5 bases to trimming and J lost 4 bases; unmatched junction nucleotides: 9. This CDR3 contains 16 residues. Germline values: CDR1 MDHEN, CDR2 SYDVKM.

Note on this clonotype: This may come from a read error, since a much larger clone is one base off. J is TRBJ1-5 and V is TRBV6-5, with D possibly TRBD1 on 5 matching bases. The germline V gene encodes CDR1 MNHEY and CDR2 SVGAGI. Trimming cost V 4 bases and J 0 bases, with 10 bases left between them. CDR3 length: 15 amino acids. CDR3 in amino acids: CASSSPGRSNQPQHF. The CDR3 DNA reads TGTGCCAGCAGTTCACCGGGACGTAGCAATCAGCCCCAGCATTTT.

In this sample, this clonotype turned up many times. V is TRBV11-1 and J is TRBJ2-2; D not certain. The CDR3 is 14 amino acids. With 11 bases removed from V and 2 bases from J, the gap between germline ends came to 15 bases. Germline assignment: CDR1 SGHAT and CDR2 FQDESV (reference sequence). The CDR3 reads CAVPRRLNTGELFF. The CDR3 region has the DNA TGTGCCGTTCCACGTAGGCTCAACACCGGGGAGCTGTTTTTT.

The table lists this clonotype with a few counts. A much more abundant neighbour one base away suggests this may be a read error. V usage is TRBV28 and J usage is TRBJ2-4, with D perhaps matching TRBD2 (5 bases). The CDR3 totals 18 residues. Germline CDR1 MDHEN, CDR2 SYDVKM. Trimming took 3 bases from V and 13 from J, leaving 31 bases between them. The CDR3 spells CASSFSGVRQRFDYEQYF. CDR3 nucleotides: TGTGCCAGCAGTTTCTCCGGGGTAAGACAACGCTTTGACTATGAGCAGTACTTC.

In its sample, this clonotype was seen a few times. This chain links TRBV12-3 or TRBV12-4 with TRBJ2-4, with 13 nucleotides matching TRBD2. With 10 bases clipped from V and 8 bases from J, the junction kept 8 bases outside the gene matches. The CDR3 loop spans 14 amino acids. The CDR3 DNA sequence: TGTGCCATCCCACTAGCGGGGGGGGTGGACATTCAGTACTTC. Protein sequence: CAIPLAGGVDIQYF.

This clonotype was seen many times. The chain's CDR3 is CASSWTVGIPRYEQYF. CDR3 DNA sequence: TGTGCCAGCAGCTGGACTGTGGGGATTCCCCGGTACGAGCAGTACTTC. This chain connects TRBV12-3 or TRBV12-4 to TRBJ2-7, with D maybe TRBD2 (5 bases). With 6 bases removed from V and 4 bases from J, the gap between germline ends came to 22 bases. The CDR3 runs 16 residues.

Many counts were recorded for this clonotype. This sequence joins TRBV12-3 or TRBV12-4 and TRBJ1-4, with D uncertain. The CDR3 contains 13 residues. V gave up 3 bases and J gave up 6 bases, with 8 bases separating them. This CDR3 is CASSFTSDEKLFF. The CDR3 nucleotides read TGTGCCAGCAGTTTCACCTCCGATGAAAAACTGTTTTTT.